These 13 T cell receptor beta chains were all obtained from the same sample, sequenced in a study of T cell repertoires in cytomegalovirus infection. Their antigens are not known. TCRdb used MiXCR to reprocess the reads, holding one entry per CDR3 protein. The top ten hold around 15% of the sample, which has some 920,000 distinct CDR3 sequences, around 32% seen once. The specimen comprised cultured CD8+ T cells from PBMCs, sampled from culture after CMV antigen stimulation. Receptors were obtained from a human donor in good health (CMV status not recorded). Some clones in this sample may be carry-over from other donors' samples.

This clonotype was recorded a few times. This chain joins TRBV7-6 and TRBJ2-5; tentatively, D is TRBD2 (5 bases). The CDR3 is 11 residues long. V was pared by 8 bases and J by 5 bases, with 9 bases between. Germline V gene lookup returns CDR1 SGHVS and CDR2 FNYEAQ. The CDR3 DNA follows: TGTGCCAGCTGGACTGGGGAGACCCAGTACTTC. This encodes CASWTGETQYF.

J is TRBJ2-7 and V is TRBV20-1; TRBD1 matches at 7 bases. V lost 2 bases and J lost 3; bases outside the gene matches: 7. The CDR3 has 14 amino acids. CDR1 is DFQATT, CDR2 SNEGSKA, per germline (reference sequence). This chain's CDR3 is CSARTRDSYYEQYF. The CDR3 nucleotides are TGCAGTGCTAGAACCCGGGACAGTTACTACGAGCAGTACTTC.

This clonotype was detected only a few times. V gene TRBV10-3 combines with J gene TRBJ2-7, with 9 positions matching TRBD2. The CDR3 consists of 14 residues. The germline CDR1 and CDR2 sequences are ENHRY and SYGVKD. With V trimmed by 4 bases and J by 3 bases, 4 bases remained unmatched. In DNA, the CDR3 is TGTGCCATCAGTGGACTAGCGGACCACTACGAGCAGTACTTC. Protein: CAISGLADHYEQYF.

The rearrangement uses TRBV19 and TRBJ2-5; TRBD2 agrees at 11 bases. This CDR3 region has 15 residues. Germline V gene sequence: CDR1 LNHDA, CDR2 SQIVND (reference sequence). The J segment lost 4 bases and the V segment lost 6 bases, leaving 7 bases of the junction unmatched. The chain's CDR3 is CASSPGLAVRETQYF. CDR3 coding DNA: TGTGCCAGTAGCCCGGGACTAGCGGTACGAGAGACCCAGTACTTC.

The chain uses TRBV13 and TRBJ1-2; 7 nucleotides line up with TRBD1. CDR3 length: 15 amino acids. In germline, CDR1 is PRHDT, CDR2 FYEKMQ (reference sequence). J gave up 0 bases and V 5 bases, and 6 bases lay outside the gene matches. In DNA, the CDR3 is TGTGCCAGCAGCCTCGGGACAGTTCCTAACTATGGCTACACCTTC. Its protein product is CASSLGTVPNYGYTF.

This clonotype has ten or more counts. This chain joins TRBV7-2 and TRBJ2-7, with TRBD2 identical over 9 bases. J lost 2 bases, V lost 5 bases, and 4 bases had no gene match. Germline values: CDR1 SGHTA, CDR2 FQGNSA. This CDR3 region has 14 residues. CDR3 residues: CASSPSGGPYEQYV. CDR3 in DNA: TGTGCCAGCAGCCCCAGCGGGGGGCCCTACGAGCAGTACGTC.

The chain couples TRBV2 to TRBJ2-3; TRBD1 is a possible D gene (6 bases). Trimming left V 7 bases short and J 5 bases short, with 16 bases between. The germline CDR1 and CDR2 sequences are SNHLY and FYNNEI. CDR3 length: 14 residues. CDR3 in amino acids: CASKTGHREDTQYF. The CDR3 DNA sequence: TGTGCCAGCAAGACGGGACATAGGGAAGATACGCAGTATTTT.

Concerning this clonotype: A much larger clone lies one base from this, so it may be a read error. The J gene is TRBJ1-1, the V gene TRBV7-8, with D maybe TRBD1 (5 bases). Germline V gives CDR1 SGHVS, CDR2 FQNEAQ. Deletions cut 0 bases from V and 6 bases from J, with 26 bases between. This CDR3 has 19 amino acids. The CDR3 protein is CASSLAFLRLGKRDAEAFF. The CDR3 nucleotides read TGTGCCAGCAGCTTAGCGTTTTTGCGTCTCGGAAAACGGGACGCTGAAGCTTTCTTT.

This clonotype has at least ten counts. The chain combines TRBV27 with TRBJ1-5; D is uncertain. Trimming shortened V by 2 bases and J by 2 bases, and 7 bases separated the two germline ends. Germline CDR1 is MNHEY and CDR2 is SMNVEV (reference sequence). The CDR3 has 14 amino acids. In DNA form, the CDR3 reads TGTGCCAGCAGTTTAATTGGGGGCAATCAGCCCCAGCATTTT. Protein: CASSLIGGNQPQHF.

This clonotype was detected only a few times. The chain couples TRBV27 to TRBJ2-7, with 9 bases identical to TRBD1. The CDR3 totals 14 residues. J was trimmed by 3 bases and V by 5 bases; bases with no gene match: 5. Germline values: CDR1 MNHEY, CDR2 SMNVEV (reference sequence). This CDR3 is CASSPRQGVYEQYV. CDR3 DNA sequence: TGTGCCAGCAGTCCCCGACAGGGGGTCTACGAGCAGTACGTC.

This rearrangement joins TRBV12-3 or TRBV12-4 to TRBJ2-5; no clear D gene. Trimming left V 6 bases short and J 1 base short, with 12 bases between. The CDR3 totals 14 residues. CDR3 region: CASRLKAAQETQYF. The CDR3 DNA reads TGTGCCAGCAGATTGAAGGCCGCCCAAGAGACCCAGTACTTC.

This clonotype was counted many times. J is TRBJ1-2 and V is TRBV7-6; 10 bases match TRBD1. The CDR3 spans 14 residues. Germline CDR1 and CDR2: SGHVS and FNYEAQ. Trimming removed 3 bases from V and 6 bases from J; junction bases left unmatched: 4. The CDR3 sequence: CASSFGTGADGYTF. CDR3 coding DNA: TGTGCCAGCAGCTTTGGGACAGGGGCGGATGGCTACACCTTC.

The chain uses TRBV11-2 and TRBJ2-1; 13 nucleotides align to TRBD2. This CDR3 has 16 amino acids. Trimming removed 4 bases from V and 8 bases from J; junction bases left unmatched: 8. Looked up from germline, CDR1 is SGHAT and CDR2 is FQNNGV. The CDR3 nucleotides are TGTGCCAGCAGCTCCGGGACTAGCGGGGCGTTCTATGAGCAGTTCTTC. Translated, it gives CASSSGTSGAFYEQFF.